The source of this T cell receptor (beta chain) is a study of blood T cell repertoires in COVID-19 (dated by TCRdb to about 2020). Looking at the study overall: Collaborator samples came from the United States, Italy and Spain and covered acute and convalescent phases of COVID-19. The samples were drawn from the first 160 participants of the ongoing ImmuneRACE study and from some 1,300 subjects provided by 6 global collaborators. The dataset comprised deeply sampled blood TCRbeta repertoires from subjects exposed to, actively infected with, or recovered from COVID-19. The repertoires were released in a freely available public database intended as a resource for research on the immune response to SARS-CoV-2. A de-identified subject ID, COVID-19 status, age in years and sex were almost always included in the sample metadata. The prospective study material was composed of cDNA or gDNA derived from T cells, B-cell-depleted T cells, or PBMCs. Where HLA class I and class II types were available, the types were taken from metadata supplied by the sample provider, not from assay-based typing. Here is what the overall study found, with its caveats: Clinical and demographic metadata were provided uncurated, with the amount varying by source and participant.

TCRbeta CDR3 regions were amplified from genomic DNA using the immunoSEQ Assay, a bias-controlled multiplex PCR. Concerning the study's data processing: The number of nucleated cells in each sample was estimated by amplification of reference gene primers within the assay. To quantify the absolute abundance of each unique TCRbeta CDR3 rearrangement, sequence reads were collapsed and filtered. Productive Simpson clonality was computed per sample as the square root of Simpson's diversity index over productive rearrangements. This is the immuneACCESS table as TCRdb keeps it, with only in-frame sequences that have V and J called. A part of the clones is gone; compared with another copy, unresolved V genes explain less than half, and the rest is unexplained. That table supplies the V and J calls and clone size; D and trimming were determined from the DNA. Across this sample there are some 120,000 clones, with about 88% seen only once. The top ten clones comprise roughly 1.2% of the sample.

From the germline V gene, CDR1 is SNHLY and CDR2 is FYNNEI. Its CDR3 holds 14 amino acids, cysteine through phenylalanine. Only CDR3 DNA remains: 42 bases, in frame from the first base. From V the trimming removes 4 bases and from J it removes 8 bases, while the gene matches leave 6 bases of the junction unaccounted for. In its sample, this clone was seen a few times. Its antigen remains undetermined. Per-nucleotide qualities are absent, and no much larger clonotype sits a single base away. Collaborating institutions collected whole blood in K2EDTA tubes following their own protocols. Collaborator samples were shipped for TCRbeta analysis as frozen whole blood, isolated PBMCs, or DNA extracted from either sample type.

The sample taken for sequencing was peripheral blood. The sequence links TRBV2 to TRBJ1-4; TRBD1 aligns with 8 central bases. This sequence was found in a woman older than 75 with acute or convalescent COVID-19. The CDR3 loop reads CASSVWAGGEKLFF. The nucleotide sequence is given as TGTGCCAGCAGTGTTTGGGCAGGGGGCGAAAAACTGTTTTTT. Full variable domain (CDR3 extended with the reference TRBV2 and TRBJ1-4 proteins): EPEVTQTPSHQVTQMGQEVILRCVPISNHLYFYWYRQILGQKVEFLVSFYNNEISEKSEIFDDQFSVERPDGSNFTLKIRSTKLEDSAMYFCASSVWAGGEKLFFGSGTQLSVL.